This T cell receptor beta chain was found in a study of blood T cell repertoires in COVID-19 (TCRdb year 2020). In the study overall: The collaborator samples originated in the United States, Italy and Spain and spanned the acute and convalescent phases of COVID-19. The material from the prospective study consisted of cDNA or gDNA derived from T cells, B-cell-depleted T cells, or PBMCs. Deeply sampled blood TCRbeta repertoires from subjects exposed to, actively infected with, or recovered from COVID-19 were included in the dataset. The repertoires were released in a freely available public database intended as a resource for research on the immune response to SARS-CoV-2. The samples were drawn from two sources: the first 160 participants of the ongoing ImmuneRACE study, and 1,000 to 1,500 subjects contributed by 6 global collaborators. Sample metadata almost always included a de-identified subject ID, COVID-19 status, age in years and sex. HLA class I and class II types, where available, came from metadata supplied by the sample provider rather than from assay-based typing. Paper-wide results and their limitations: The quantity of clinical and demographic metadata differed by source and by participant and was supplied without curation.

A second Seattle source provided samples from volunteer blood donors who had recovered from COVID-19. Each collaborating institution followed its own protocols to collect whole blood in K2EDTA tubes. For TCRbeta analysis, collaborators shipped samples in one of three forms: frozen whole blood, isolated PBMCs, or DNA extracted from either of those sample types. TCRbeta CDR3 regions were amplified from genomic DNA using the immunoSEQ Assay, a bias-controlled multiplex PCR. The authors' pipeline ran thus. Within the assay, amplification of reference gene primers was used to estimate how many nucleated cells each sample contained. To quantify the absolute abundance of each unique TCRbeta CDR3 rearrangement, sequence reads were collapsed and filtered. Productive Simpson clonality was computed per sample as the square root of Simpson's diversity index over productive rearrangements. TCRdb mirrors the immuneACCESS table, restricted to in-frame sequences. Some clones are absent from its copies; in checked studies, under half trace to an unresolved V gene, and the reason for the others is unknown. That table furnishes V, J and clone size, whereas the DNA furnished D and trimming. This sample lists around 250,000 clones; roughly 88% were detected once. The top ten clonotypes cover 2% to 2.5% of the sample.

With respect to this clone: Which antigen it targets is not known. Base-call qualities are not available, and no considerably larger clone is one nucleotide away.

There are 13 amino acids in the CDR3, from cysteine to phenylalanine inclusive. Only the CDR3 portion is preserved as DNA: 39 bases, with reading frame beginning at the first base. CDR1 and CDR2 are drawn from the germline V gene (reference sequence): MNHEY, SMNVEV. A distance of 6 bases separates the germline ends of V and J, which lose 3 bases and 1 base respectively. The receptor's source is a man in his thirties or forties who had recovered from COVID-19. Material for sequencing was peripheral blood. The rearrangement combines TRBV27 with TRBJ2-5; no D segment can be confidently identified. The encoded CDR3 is CASSFTSQETQYF. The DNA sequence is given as TGTGCCAGCAGTTTCACTTCCCAAGAGACCCAGTACTTC.